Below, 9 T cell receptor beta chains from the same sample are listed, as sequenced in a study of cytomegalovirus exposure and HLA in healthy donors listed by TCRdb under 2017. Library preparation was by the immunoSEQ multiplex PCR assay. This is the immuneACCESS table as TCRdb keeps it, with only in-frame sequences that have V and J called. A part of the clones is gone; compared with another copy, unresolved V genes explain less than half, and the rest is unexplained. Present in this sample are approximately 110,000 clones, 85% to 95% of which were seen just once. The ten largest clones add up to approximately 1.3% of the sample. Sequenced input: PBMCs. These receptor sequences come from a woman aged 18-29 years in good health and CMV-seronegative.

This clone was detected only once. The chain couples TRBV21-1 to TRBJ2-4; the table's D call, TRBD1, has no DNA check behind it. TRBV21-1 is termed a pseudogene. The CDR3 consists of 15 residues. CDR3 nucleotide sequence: TGTGCCAGCAGCAAGCAGGGGGCGGCCAAAAACATTCAGTACTTC. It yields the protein CASSKQGAAKNIQYF.

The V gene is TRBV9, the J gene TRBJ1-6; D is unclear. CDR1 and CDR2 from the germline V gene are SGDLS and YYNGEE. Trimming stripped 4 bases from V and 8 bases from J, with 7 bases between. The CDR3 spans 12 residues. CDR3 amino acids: CASSPNHSPLHF. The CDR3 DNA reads TGTGCCAGCAGCCCAAATCATTCACCCCTCCACTTT.

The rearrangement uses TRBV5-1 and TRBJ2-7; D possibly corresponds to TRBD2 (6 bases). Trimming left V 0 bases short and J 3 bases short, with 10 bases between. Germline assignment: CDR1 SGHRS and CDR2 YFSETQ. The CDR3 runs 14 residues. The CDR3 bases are TGCGCCAGCAGCTTGGATCGGGGGTACTACGAGCAGTACTTC. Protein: CASSLDRGYYEQYF.

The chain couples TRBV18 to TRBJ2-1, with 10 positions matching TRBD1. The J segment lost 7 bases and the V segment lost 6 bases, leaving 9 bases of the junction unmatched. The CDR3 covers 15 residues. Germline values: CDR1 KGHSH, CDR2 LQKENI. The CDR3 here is CASSQPGQGVNEQFF. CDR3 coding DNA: TGTGCCAGCTCTCAACCCGGACAGGGGGTGAATGAGCAGTTCTTC. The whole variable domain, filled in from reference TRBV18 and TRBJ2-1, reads NAGVMQNPRHLVRRRGQEARLRCSPMKGHSHVYWYRQLPEEGLKFMVYLQKENIIDESGMPKERFSAEFPKEGPSILRIQQVVRGDSAAYFCASSQPGQGVNEQFFGPGTRLTVL.

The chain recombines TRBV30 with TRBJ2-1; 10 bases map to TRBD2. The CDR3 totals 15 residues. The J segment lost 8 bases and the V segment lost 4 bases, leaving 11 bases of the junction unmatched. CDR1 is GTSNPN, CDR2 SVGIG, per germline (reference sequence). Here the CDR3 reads CAWTWGSSGSDEQFF. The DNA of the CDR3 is TGTGCCTGGACCTGGGGGTCTAGCGGGAGCGATGAGCAGTTCTTC.

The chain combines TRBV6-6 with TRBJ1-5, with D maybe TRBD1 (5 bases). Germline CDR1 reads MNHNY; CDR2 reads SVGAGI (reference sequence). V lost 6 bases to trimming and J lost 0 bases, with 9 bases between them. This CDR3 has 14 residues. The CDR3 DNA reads TGTGCCAGCAGGCGGGACGTTAGCAATCAGCCCCAGCATTTT. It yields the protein CASRRDVSNQPQHF.

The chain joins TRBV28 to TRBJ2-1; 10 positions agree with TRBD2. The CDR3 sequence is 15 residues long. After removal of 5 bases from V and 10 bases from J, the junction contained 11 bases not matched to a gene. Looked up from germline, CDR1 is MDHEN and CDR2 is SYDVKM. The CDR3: CASSHLAGEVWEQFF. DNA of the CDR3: TGTGCCAGCAGTCATCTAGCGGGAGAGGTTTGGGAGCAGTTCTTC.

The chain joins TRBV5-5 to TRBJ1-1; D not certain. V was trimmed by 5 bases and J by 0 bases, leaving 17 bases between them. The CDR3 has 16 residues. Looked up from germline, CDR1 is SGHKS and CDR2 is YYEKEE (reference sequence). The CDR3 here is CASRHYPLNMNTEAFF. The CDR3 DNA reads TGTGCCAGCAGACATTATCCCTTAAACATGAACACTGAAGCTTTCTTT.

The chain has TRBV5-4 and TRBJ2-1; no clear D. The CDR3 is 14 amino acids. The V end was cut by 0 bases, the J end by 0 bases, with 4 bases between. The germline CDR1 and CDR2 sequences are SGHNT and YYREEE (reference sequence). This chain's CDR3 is CASSLAISYNEQFF. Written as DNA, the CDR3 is TGTGCCAGCAGCTTGGCTATCTCCTACAATGAGCAGTTCTTC.